Listed here are 2 T cell receptor beta chains from one sample, sequenced in a study of early T cells in non-severe SARS-CoV-2 infection (dated by TCRdb to the early 2020s). Library prep was done by 5' RACE. These reads were obtained on a NextSeq 500. Starting from the raw public reads, TCRdb applied fastp trimming at Q25, assembled clones with MiXCR and retained in-frame beta chains. Records with the same CDR3 protein are collapsed into one entry carrying the most frequent genes and DNA. Here the sample has 43,000 or so distinct CDR3 sequences; less than 8.5% occur a single time. Together, the top ten hold around 7.9% of the sample. Input material: whole blood. Receptors originate from an adult who was a healthcare worker with PCR-confirmed SARS-CoV-2 infection or an uninfected control (not recorded which).

This clonotype was counted many times. The V call is TRBV6-2 or TRBV6-3, the J call TRBJ2-2; a possible D gene is TRBD1 (5 bases). Trimming left V 5 bases short and J 4 bases short, with 17 bases between. CDR1 is MNHEY and CDR2 is SVGEGT in the germline V gene. The CDR3 is 16 amino acids. CDR3 DNA sequence: TGTGCCAGCAGTACAGGACCGGTCAAAGCCACCGGGGAGCTGTTTTTT. Its translation is CASSTGPVKATGELFF.

This clonotype was recorded a few times. J is TRBJ2-1 and V is TRBV27; 7 nucleotides agree with TRBD1. The junction had 11 bases not matched to a gene; V was cut back by 4 bases and J by 5 bases. The CDR3 runs to 16 residues. Germline V CDR1 and CDR2: MNHEY, SMNVEV (reference sequence). The CDR3 nucleotides are TGTGCCAGCAGTTCACTCGACAGGGAAGGCAACAATGAGCAGTTCTTC. Translated: CASSSLDREGNNEQFF.